This T cell receptor beta chain is drawn from a study of STAT3 mutations in large granular lymphocyte leukemia (dated by TCRdb to the late 2010s). Describing the broader study: Canonical activating STAT3 mutations were detected in roughly half of the longitudinally sequenced T-LGLL patients. Patients were sequenced at 4 time points on average, with the number of samplings per patient ranging from 2 to 8. More than half of T-LGLL patients received one or more immunosuppressive therapy regimens, with hematologic response in about two fifths of those treated. As controls, the study also included longitudinal sequencing of a couple of patients with natural killer LGL leukemia. From an initial cohort of around 200 LGL patients, around 20 representative T-LGLL cases were chosen for longitudinal sequencing of TCRbeta and STAT3. Serial deep sequencing of TCRbeta CDR3 and STAT3 was performed in patients with T-cell large granular lymphocyte leukemia to reconstruct clonal hierarchy and dynamics. The paper as a whole reports these results and caveats: In about 30% of the 18 patients, TCR clonotype switching occurred after therapy, and every newly emerging clone was STAT3 wild type. Because no samples were available when a clone first appeared, clonal expansion had to be inferred from samplings taken at other points. Variable intervals between samplings and differing treatment regimens complicated linking therapy response to changes in TCR clonal burden. In several patients, dominant TCR clone burden exceeded STAT3 mutant burden, suggesting STAT3 mutation arose secondarily within a pre-expanded clone. Since codominant clonotypes persisted in some patients, a small but highly pathogenic clone may have gone undetected. Every T-LGLL patient showed at least one immunodominant TCRbeta clonotype, and about half showed multiple immunodominant subclonotypes.

Comments on this clone: Its specific antigen is unknown. No much larger clonotype is one base removed from it; base qualities were not supplied.

DNA was extracted from blood mononuclear cells, with the same DNA used for both TCR and STAT3 sequencing. From the germline V gene, CDR1 is KGHSH and CDR2 is LQKENI. The CDR3 numbers 15 residues from cysteine through phenylalanine. CDR3 DNA is the only sequence kept; it has 45 bases, read in frame from the first base. Relative to germline, V is 3 bases shorter and J is 1 base shorter, with 12 bases between their ends. An Illumina MiSeq was used to sequence the TCRbeta libraries, yielding an average of approximately 39,000 productive templates per sample. Multiplex PCR amplification was used to generate TCRbeta CDR3 libraries with the immunoSEQ assay. Per the authors' processing: Following a previously defined approach, repertoire diversity was calculated, and values close to 0 point to extremely monoclonal samples. TCRdb carries this immuneACCESS record with in-frame sequences only. Its versions omit some clonotypes, under half of them owing to an unresolved V gene in the studies checked, with the rest unexplained. That table supplies the V and J calls and clone size; D and trimming were determined from the DNA. The sample table holds around 29,000 clones, of which approximately 86% were seen once. Of the sample, about 12% falls within the top ten clones.

Sequences were obtained from peripheral blood mononuclear cells. This sequence uses TRBV18 and TRBJ1-1; 6 matching bases give a weak D call of TRBD1. The receptor was derived from a man aged 60 to 69 with T-cell large granular lymphocyte leukemia. Some clones in this sample may be carry-over from other donors' samples. The age is the age at diagnosis. Read as DNA, the sequence is TGTGCCAGCTCACCTCTGGGACACCCGAACACTGAAGCTTTCTTT. Its amino acids are CASSPLGHPNTEAFF.